This TCR beta chain was captured in a study of CD4 and CD8 cells across lung adenocarcinoma regions. The patients had localized lung adenocarcinoma, a non-small cell subtype. TCRdb reprocessed the PCR reads via MiXCR and lists one record per CDR3 protein. The sample contains roughly 6,800 distinct CDR3 sequences, 45% to 55% of which appear only once. This sequence originates from a male donor with lung adenocarcinoma. The CD4 and CD8 labels of this study may be unreliable. The sample comprised CD8+ T cells from the center of a lung tumor.

The chain's CDR3 is CASSYTHTDTQYF. In nucleotides, the CDR3 is TGTGCCAGCAGTTACACCCACACAGATACGCAGTATTTT. The genes are TRBV6-5 and TRBJ2-3; unclear D gene. CDR1 MNHEY and CDR2 SVGAGI come from the germline V gene. The V end was cut by 2 bases, the J end by 2 bases, with 5 bases between. CDR3 length equals 13 residues.